Presented here are 19 T cell receptor beta chains from one specimen sequenced in a study of blood T cell repertoires in COVID-19. Sequencing used immunoSEQ multiplex PCR; TCRdb keeps in-frame clones, though not all of them. Among about 160,000 clones, around 80% were seen once, and the ten largest hold less than 4%. The sequenced material came from PBMCs or T cells enriched from blood (not recorded which). These receptors all come from a woman aged 55-69 years who had recovered from COVID-19.

The J gene is TRBJ1-4, the V gene TRBV7-6, with D uncertain. Germline V gene data show CDR1 as SGHVS and CDR2 as FNYEAQ. Trimming took 3 bases from V and 0 from J, leaving 8 bases between them. This CDR3 contains 15 residues. Here the CDR3 reads CASSFTVATNEKLFF. CDR3 sequence (DNA): TGTGCCAGCAGCTTCACAGTTGCAACTAATGAAAAACTGTTTTTT. Filled out from reference TRBV7-6 and TRBJ1-4, the complete variable domain reads GAGVSQSPRYKVTKRGQDVALRCDPISGHVSLYWYRQALGQGPEFLTYFNYEAQQDKSGLPNDRFSAERPEGSISTLTIQRTEQRDSAMYRCASSFTVATNEKLFFGSGTQLSVL.

The rearrangement joins TRBV7-2 to TRBJ1-5; D uncertain. The germline V gene has CDR1 SGHTA and CDR2 FQGNSA. The ends were cut back, 1 base at V and 0 bases at J, with 7 bases in the middle. CDR3 size: 15 residues. This CDR3 is CASSLETTSNQPQHF. CDR3 coding DNA: TGTGCCAGCAGCTTAGAAACAACTAGCAATCAGCCCCAGCATTTT.

CDR3 sequence reads: CASTFGKFPEAFF. CDR3 DNA sequence: TGTGCCAGTACTTTCGGGAAGTTTCCTGAAGCTTTCTTT. This rearrangement joins TRBV19 to TRBJ1-1; D gene ambiguous. This CDR3 is built from 13 residues. Germline V lookup: CDR1 LNHDA, CDR2 SQIVND (reference sequence). Trimming cost V 7 bases and J 6 bases, with 15 bases left between them.

This chain joins TRBV18 and TRBJ1-5, with TRBD1 identical over 7 bases. With 7 bases clipped from V and 7 bases from J, the junction kept 19 bases outside the gene matches. Germline CDR1 and CDR2: KGHSH and LQKENI. The CDR3 has 17 residues. The CDR3 DNA reads TGTGCCAGCTACGCTAGCCGAGAGACAGGGTCTTACCAGCCCCAGCATTTT. This gives the protein CASYASRETGSYQPQHF.

This rearrangement joins TRBV5-6 to TRBJ2-1, with 10 bases identical to TRBD2. The CDR3 has 18 residues. Per germline, CDR1 SGHDT and CDR2 YYEEEE. Trimming removed 0 bases from V and 0 bases from J; junction bases left unmatched: 6. CDR3: CASSLELAGPGSYNEQFF. Here the CDR3 DNA reads TGTGCCAGCAGCTTGGAACTAGCGGGACCCGGCTCCTACAATGAGCAGTTCTTC. The variable domain in full, with the rest retrieved from reference TRBV5-6 and TRBJ2-1, is DAGVTQSPTHLIKTRGQQVTLRCSPKSGHDTVSWYQQALGQGPQFIFQYYEEEERQRGNFPDRFSGHQFPNYSSELNVNALLLGDSALYLCASSLELAGPGSYNEQFFGPGTRLTVL.

This sequence joins TRBV19 and TRBJ1-6; 12 bases align to TRBD1. V lost 5 bases to trimming and J lost 10 bases; unmatched junction nucleotides: 6. The CDR3 has 15 residues. From germline, CDR1 is LNHDA and CDR2 SQIVND (reference sequence). The CDR3 DNA sequence: TGTGCCAGTAGTCCAAAGGGGACAGGGGGCTCACCCCTCCACTTT. It yields the protein CASSPKGTGGSPLHF. Drawing the rest from reference TRBV19 and TRBJ1-6, the complete variable domain is DGGITQSPKYLFRKEGQNVTLSCEQNLNHDAMYWYRQDPGQGLRLIYYSQIVNDFQKGDIAEGYSVSREKKESFPLTVTSAQKNPTAFYLCASSPKGTGGSPLHFGNGTRLTVT.

The chain has TRBV24-1 and TRBJ1-5; TRBD1 might be the D (6 bases). The CDR3 totals 15 residues. V was pared by 5 bases and J by 3 bases, with 13 bases between. The V gene's germline CDR1 is KGHDR and CDR2 SFDVKD. CDR3 sequence: CATSASTGSNQPQHF. The CDR3 nucleotides are TGTGCCACCAGTGCCTCTACAGGGTCCAATCAGCCCCAGCATTTT.

This chain uses TRBV24-1 with TRBJ2-1; TRBD1 matches 8 bases. This CDR3 has 16 residues. Germline assignment: CDR1 KGHDR and CDR2 SFDVKD. V lost 3 bases to trimming and J lost 4 bases; unmatched junction nucleotides: 7. CDR3 amino acids: CATSDAGGAVYNEQFF. Here the CDR3 DNA reads TGTGCCACCAGTGATGCAGGGGGCGCCGTTTACAATGAGCAGTTCTTC.

The chain has TRBV6-4 and TRBJ2-3, with 8 nucleotides matching TRBD2. CDR3 size: 16 residues. Germline V CDR1 and CDR2: MRHNA, SNTAGT. V was clipped by 1 base and J by 3 bases; unmatched bases: 6. The CDR3 loop reads CASSDYTVAGTDTQYF. The CDR3 DNA is TGTGCCAGCAGTGACTATACGGTAGCGGGAACAGATACGCAGTATTTT.

This sequence joins TRBV7-7 and TRBJ2-5, with D perhaps TRBD2 (7 bases). The CDR3 covers 15 residues. Germline V gene sequence: CDR1 SSHAT, CDR2 FNYEAQ (reference sequence). V was cut by 9 bases and J by 2 bases, with 19 bases left in between. The CDR3: CASSTNREGQETQYF. The CDR3 coding sequence is TGTGCCAGTTCCACCAACAGGGAGGGGCAAGAGACCCAGTACTTC.

This clone was picked up a small number of times. The gene calls are TRBV4-2 and TRBJ1-6; 7 bases match TRBD1. J was trimmed by 2 bases and V by 0 bases; bases with no gene match: 1. This CDR3 region has 16 residues. CDR1 and CDR2 (germline): LGHNA, YNFKEQ. CDR3 protein: CASSQDGQAYNSPLHF. CDR3 sequence (DNA): TGTGCCAGCAGCCAAGATGGACAGGCCTATAATTCACCCCTCCACTTT.

The gene calls are TRBV2 and TRBJ2-7, with a weak D call TRBD2 (6 bases). This CDR3 comprises 12 residues. V dropped 8 bases and J dropped 6 bases, with 14 bases sitting between them. The germline V gene encodes CDR1 SNHLY and CDR2 FYNNEI. The CDR3 coding sequence is TGTGCCAGCGGTGGGCTAGCGACCGAGCAGTACTTC. It is translated as CASGGLATEQYF.

The gene calls are TRBV24-1 and TRBJ2-3; 14 bases match TRBD2. Germline CDR1 and CDR2: KGHDR and SFDVKD. V lost 4 bases, J lost 11 bases, and 25 bases stayed unmatched. CDR3 size: 21 residues. The CDR3 loop is CATSDPTLATSGGASRGEQYF. The CDR3 DNA reads as TGTGCCACCAGTGACCCCACCTTAGCGACTAGCGGGGGGGCGAGTCGCGGCGAGCAGTATTTT.

This clone was seen once. The chain couples TRBV27 to TRBJ2-3, with D perhaps TRBD1 (5 bases). CDR1 is MNHEY, CDR2 SMNVEV, per germline (reference sequence). The CDR3 extends over 17 amino acids. Between the trimmed V and J ends, which lost 5 bases and 4 bases, there was a span of 22 bases. CDR3 region: CASSLESAGIQADTQYF. CDR3 bases: TGTGCCAGCAGTCTAGAATCGGCAGGGATTCAGGCAGATACGCAGTATTTT.

The rearrangement uses TRBV18 and TRBJ2-6; D is unclear. The germline V gene has CDR1 KGHSH and CDR2 LQKENI. This CDR3 spans 18 amino acids. The V end lost 2 bases, the J end lost 2 bases, and 16 bases lay between the germline ends. The CDR3 sequence: CASSPGGPLAPGANVLTF. The CDR3 DNA sequence: TGTGCCAGCTCACCAGGTGGCCCGTTGGCCCCTGGGGCCAACGTCCTGACTTTC.

The CDR3 reads CSVVEGPHTEAFF. In DNA, the CDR3 is TGCAGCGTTGTAGAGGGGCCGCATACTGAAGCTTTCTTT. The chain uses TRBV29-1 and TRBJ1-1; the D gene is possibly TRBD1 (5 bases). Trimming stripped 4 bases from V and 5 bases from J, with 14 bases between. Germline V CDR1 and CDR2: SQVTM, ANQGSEA. The CDR3 loop spans 13 amino acids.

The chain links TRBV25-1 to TRBJ2-7; 7 positions match TRBD1. Germline-derived CDR1 and CDR2 are MGHDK and SYGVNS. This CDR3 has 15 amino acids. Trimming at V came to 4 bases and at J to 3 bases, leaving 9 bases not matched to a gene. This chain's CDR3 is CASSGIWDRHYEQYF. The DNA for the CDR3 is TGTGCCAGCAGTGGGATTTGGGACAGACACTACGAGCAGTACTTC.

The CDR3 region is CSGTFRQGQEQFF. The DNA of the CDR3 is TGCAGCGGCACCTTTAGACAGGGTCAGGAGCAGTTCTTC. The chain joins TRBV29-1 to TRBJ2-1, with 7 bases matching TRBD1. CDR1 and CDR2 from the germline V gene are SQVTM and ANQGSEA. This CDR3 has 13 residues. The V gene end was trimmed by 7 bases and the J gene end by 10 bases; junction bases not matched to a gene: 13.

V usage is TRBV5-5 and J usage is TRBJ1-2, with a weak D call TRBD1 (5 bases). Germline CDR1 is SGHKS and CDR2 is YYEKEE (reference sequence). CDR3 length: 16 amino acids. The V end lost 2 bases, the J end lost 4 bases, and 18 bases lay between the germline ends. The CDR3 region is CASSLGQGPSGYGYTF. The CDR3 nucleotides are TGTGCCAGCAGCTTAGGTCAGGGCCCCTCTGGCTATGGCTACACCTTC.